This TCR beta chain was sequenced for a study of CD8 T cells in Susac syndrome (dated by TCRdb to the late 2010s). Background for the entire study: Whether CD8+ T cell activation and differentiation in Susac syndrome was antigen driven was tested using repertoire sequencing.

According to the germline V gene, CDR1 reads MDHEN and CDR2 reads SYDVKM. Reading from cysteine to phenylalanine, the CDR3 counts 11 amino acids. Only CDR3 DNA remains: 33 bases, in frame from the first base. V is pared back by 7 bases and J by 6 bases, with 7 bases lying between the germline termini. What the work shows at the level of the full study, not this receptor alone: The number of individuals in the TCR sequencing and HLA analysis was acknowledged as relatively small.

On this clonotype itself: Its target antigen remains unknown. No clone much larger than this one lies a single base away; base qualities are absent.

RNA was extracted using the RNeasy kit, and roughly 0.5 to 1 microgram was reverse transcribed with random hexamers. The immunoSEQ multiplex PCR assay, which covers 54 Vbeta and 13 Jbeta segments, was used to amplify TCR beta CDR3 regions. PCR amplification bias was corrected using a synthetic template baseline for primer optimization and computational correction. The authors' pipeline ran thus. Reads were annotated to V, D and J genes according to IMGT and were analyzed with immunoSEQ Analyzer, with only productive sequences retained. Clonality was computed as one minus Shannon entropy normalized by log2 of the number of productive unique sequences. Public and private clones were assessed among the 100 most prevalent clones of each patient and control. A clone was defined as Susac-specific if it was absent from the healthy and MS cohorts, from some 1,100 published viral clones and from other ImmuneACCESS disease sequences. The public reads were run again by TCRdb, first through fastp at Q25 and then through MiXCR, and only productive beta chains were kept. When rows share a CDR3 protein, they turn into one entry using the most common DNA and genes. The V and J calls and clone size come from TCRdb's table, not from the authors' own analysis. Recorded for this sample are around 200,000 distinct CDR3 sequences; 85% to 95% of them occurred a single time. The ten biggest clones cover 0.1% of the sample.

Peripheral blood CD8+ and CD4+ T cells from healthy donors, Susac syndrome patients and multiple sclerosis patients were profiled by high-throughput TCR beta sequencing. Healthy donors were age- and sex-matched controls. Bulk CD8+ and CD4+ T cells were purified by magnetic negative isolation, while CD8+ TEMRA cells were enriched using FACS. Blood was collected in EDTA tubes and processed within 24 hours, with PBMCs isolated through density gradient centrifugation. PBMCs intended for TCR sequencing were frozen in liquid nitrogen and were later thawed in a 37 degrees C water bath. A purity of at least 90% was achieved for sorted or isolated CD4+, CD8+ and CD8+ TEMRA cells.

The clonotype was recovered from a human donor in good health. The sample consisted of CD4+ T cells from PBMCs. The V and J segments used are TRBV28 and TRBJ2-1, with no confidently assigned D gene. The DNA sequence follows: TGTGCCAGCAACCTTTCCAATGAGCAGTTCTTC. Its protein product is CASNLSNEQFF.